These 30 T cell receptor beta chains came from one sample sequenced in a study of CD8+ T cells in alopecia areata. After isolation, RNA underwent reverse transcription to generate cDNA as the sequencing template. Using immunoSEQ multiplex PCR, the repertoire was profiled, and TCRdb retains in-frame clones only, with some absent. The sample comprises roughly 120,000 clones, about 50% of which are singletons, and roughly 0.45% rests with the top ten. As for treatment: oral pan-JAK inhibitor, 5-10 mg twice daily. Sequenced material: CD4+ T cells sorted from blood, taken at week 4, from a patient treated with tofacitinib. These TCRs come from a human donor with alopecia areata.

This chain joins TRBV20-1 and TRBJ2-1; D gene uncertain. Deletions cut 8 bases from V and 8 bases from J, with 13 bases between. CDR1 and CDR2 (germline): DFQATT, SNEGSKA (reference sequence). There are 11 residues in the CDR3. CDR3 coding DNA: TGCAGTCCAGGCGATAGAGATGAGCAGTTCTTC. Residues: CSPGDRDEQFF.

On this clone: Other DNA sequences in the same sample also yield this CDR3. The chain recombines TRBV5-1 with TRBJ2-5, with D unclear. Trimming shortened V by 0 bases and J by 0 bases, and 0 bases separated the two germline ends. Germline CDR1 and CDR2: SGHRS and YFSETQ. The CDR3 is 12 residues long. The CDR3 reads CASSLDQETQYF. The CDR3 DNA reads TGCGCCAGCAGCTTGGACCAAGAGACCCAGTACTTC. Supplemented by reference TRBV5-1 and TRBJ2-5, the full variable domain reads KAGVTQTPRYLIKTRGQQVTLSCSPISGHRSVSWYQQTPGQGLQFLFEYFSETQRNKGNFPGRFSGRQFSNSRSEMNVSTLELGDSALYLCASSLDQETQYFGPGTRLLVL.

V usage is TRBV7-3 and J usage is TRBJ2-2; D call uncertain. CDR1 SGHTA and CDR2 FQGTGA come from the germline V gene. The CDR3 extends over 13 amino acids. The V end was cut by 1 base, the J end by 3 bases, with 3 bases between. The CDR3 DNA reads as TGTGCCAGCAGCTTAATCTACACCGGGGAGCTGTTTTTT. Its protein is CASSLIYTGELFF.

This clone turned up a few times. The chain recombines TRBV7-3 with TRBJ2-5; tentatively, D is TRBD1 (5 bases). CDR1 and CDR2 (germline): SGHTA, FQGTGA. CDR3 length: 13 amino acids. V was clipped by 5 bases and J by 2 bases, with 9 bases between them. CDR3 loop: CASSPGPQETQYF. In DNA, the CDR3 is TGTGCCAGCAGCCCAGGGCCTCAAGAGACCCAGTACTTC.

The gene calls are TRBV7-6 and TRBJ2-5; 8 nucleotides agree with TRBD1. The germline V gene encodes CDR1 SGHVS and CDR2 FNYEAQ. The CDR3 contains 15 residues. With 1 base clipped from V and 4 bases from J, the junction kept 5 bases outside the gene matches. CDR3 in DNA: TGTGCCAGCAGCTTAGGGACAGGGCAGCGAGAGACCCAGTACTTC. It translates to CASSLGTGQRETQYF. The full variable domain, rest sourced from reference TRBV7-6 and TRBJ2-5, is GAGVSQSPRYKVTKRGQDVALRCDPISGHVSLYWYRQALGQGPEFLTYFNYEAQQDKSGLPNDRFSAERPEGSISTLTIQRTEQRDSAMYRCASSLGTGQRETQYFGPGTRLLVL.

This clone has only a few counts. The V call is TRBV2, the J call TRBJ1-2; D is unresolved. Germline lookup yields CDR1 SNHLY and CDR2 FYNNEI. This CDR3 is 13 amino acids long. V lost 4 bases, J lost 4 bases, and 10 bases lay in between. CDR3: CASSGTLFYGYTF. CDR3 in DNA: TGTGCCAGCAGTGGGACCCTCTTCTATGGCTACACCTTC. The whole variable domain, remainder taken from reference TRBV2 and TRBJ1-2, is EPEVTQTPSHQVTQMGQEVILRCVPISNHLYFYWYRQILGQKVEFLVSFYNNEISEKSEIFDDQFSVERPDGSNFTLKIRSTKLEDSAMYFCASSGTLFYGYTFGSGTRLTVV.

This sequence joins TRBV30 and TRBJ2-7; 9 bases agree with TRBD2. Germline V gene lookup returns CDR1 GTSNPN and CDR2 SVGIG (reference sequence). The CDR3 spans 14 residues. Trimming at V came to 7 bases and at J to 2 bases, leaving 9 bases not matched to a gene. CDR3 sequence (DNA): TGTGCCTTCTGTCCCGCGGGGGGGGCCTACGAGCAGTACTTC. Translation: CAFCPAGGAYEQYF. Complete variable domain (other parts from reference TRBV30 and TRBJ2-7): SQTIHQWPATLVQPVGSPLSLECTVEGTSNPNLYWYRQAAGRGLQLLFYSVGIGQISSEVPQNLSASRPQDRQFILSSKKLLLSDSGFYLCAFCPAGGAYEQYFGPGTRLTVT.

The chain employs TRBV9 and TRBJ2-5; TRBD2 matches at 13 bases. The germline CDR1 and CDR2 sequences are SGDLS and YYNGEE. There are 16 residues in the CDR3. V was clipped by 5 bases and J by 6 bases; unmatched bases: 10. Here the CDR3 reads CASSEGLAGTSKTQYF. The CDR3 DNA reads TGTGCCAGCAGTGAGGGACTAGCGGGAACATCAAAGACCCAGTACTTC.

The chain is built from TRBV7-2 and TRBJ1-2; D gene ambiguous. This CDR3 spans 16 amino acids. Trimming pared 1 base from V and 4 bases from J, leaving 16 bases between. Germline CDR1 and CDR2: SGHTA and FQGNSA. CDR3 sequence: CASSLGGGGGGYGYTF. The CDR3 DNA sequence: TGTGCCAGCAGCTTAGGAGGTGGAGGTGGTGGCTATGGCTACACCTTC.

Only a few counts were recorded for this clone. Written as DNA, the CDR3 is TGTGCCTGGAAGGGCGGGCCGAACACCGGGGAGCTGTTTTTT. Residues: CAWKGGPNTGELFF. The chain carries TRBV30 and TRBJ2-2; weak D call: TRBD2 (5 bases). Trimming took off 4 bases at V and 0 bases at J, with 9 bases between the two ends. This CDR3 is 14 amino acids long. Germline CDR1 GTSNPN, CDR2 SVGIG (reference sequence).

This clone was seen only a few times. The chain employs TRBV29-1 and TRBJ2-5; 12 bases line up with TRBD2. V trimming: 3 bases; J trimming: 4 bases; junction bases outside the gene matches: 3. Germline V lookup: CDR1 SQVTM, CDR2 ANQGSEA. This CDR3 is 14 amino acids long. The CDR3 DNA sequence: TGCAGCGTTGACCCACTAGCGGGGGGAGAGACCCAGTACTTC. Its translation is CSVDPLAGGETQYF. Full variable domain (outside the CDR3, taken from reference TRBV29-1 and TRBJ2-5): SAVISQKPSRDICQRGTSLTIQCQVDSQVTMMFWYRQQPGQSLTLIATANQGSEATYESGFVIDKFPISRPNLTFSTLTVSNMSPEDSSIYLCSVDPLAGGETQYFGPGTRLLVL.

J is TRBJ1-4 and V is TRBV29-1; the D is unclear. Germline V gene lookup returns CDR1 SQVTM and CDR2 ANQGSEA. This CDR3 contains 14 residues. Trimming removed 5 bases at V and 0 bases at J, with 10 bases between. CDR3: CSVFGRSTNEKLFF. The CDR3 DNA sequence: TGCAGCGTTTTTGGCCGTTCAACTAATGAAAAACTGTTTTTT.

This clone was counted between two and nine times. V and J are TRBV5-1 and TRBJ1-1; D uncertain. Trimming left V 2 bases short and J 1 base short, with 12 bases between. The CDR3 has 15 residues. Germline assignment: CDR1 SGHRS and CDR2 YFSETQ. CDR3 nucleotides: TGCGCCAGCAGCTTTCAGCCGGTAGAGAACACTGAAGCTTTCTTT. Translated, it gives CASSFQPVENTEAFF.

The gene calls are TRBV9 and TRBJ1-2, with TRBD1 matching over 9 bases. Per the germline V gene, CDR1 is SGDLS and CDR2 is YYNGEE. Unmatched junction bases numbered 4, after V lost 4 bases and J lost 3 bases. This CDR3 comprises 14 residues. The CDR3 DNA follows: TGTGCCAGCAGCTTTAGACAGGGGGACTATGGCTACACCTTC. This codes for CASSFRQGDYGYTF.

This clone was observed a handful of times. The genes are TRBV5-6 and TRBJ2-1; D remains ambiguous. The germline V and J ends were trimmed by 2 bases and 0 bases, with 12 bases remaining between them. Germline V lookup: CDR1 SGHDT, CDR2 YYEEEE. The CDR3 is made up of 16 amino acids. The DNA of the CDR3 is TGTGCCAGCAGCTTCGACGGGTTGCGCTCCTACAATGAGCAGTTCTTC. Amino acids: CASSFDGLRSYNEQFF. Full variable domain (rest looked up from reference TRBV5-6 and TRBJ2-1): DAGVTQSPTHLIKTRGQQVTLRCSPKSGHDTVSWYQQALGQGPQFIFQYYEEEERQRGNFPDRFSGHQFPNYSSELNVNALLLGDSALYLCASSFDGLRSYNEQFFGPGTRLTVL.

This chain joins TRBV18 and TRBJ2-3, with D possibly TRBD1 on 5 matching bases. Germline V CDR1 and CDR2: KGHSH, LQKENI. V lost 2 bases to trimming and J lost 4 bases, with 7 bases between them. This CDR3 has 13 residues. The CDR3, as DNA: TGTGCCAGCTCACCAGGGGCCGCAGATACGCAGTATTTT. It translates to CASSPGAADTQYF.

This clone was counted at least ten times. The chain links TRBV5-6 to TRBJ1-5, with no clear D. The CDR3 sequence is 14 residues long. Germline V gene lookup returns CDR1 SGHDT and CDR2 YYEEEE. V dropped 5 bases and J dropped 11 bases, with 20 bases sitting between them. CDR3 sequence (DNA): TGTGCCAGCAGGGCTTTTGGCCGGCAATCAGCCCAGCATTTT. Encoded protein: CASRAFGRQSAQHF.

The chain is built from TRBV29-1 and TRBJ1-4, with 7 nucleotides matching TRBD1. The CDR3 loop spans 14 amino acids. J gave up 0 bases and V 4 bases, and 2 bases lay outside the gene matches. Germline loops: CDR1 SQVTM, CDR2 ANQGSEA. The CDR3 loop reads CSVGDSATNEKLFF. The CDR3 DNA sequence: TGCAGCGTTGGGGACAGTGCAACTAATGAAAAACTGTTTTTT.

In its sample, this clone was seen once. This chain connects TRBV6-5 to TRBJ1-1, with 8 bases lining up with TRBD1. Per the germline V gene, CDR1 is MNHEY and CDR2 is SVGAGI. Trimming removed 6 bases from V and 1 base from J; junction bases left unmatched: 4. There are 14 residues in the CDR3. CDR3 nucleotide sequence: TGTGCCAGCAGGCAGGGGGCCAGGAACACTGAAGCTTTCTTT. This codes for CASRQGARNTEAFF.

The chain carries TRBV25-1 and TRBJ2-3; D is unresolved. Germline V lookup: CDR1 MGHDK, CDR2 SYGVNS. This CDR3 has 15 amino acids. Between the trimmed V and J ends, which lost 0 bases and 0 bases, there was a span of 7 bases. In DNA form, the CDR3 reads TGTGCCAGCAGTGAATATCGCGGAAGCACAGATACGCAGTATTTT. Its protein is CASSEYRGSTDTQYF.

The rearrangement links TRBV25-1 to TRBJ2-6, with 7 nucleotides matching TRBD1. Germline CDR1 and CDR2: MGHDK and SYGVNS. The V gene end was trimmed by 4 bases and the J gene end by 0 bases; junction bases not matched to a gene: 6. CDR3 length equals 17 residues. CDR3 sequence reads: CASSGDSGISGANVLTF. In DNA, the CDR3 is TGTGCCAGCAGTGGGGACAGTGGAATCTCTGGGGCCAACGTCCTGACTTTC.

This clone was found a few times. V gene TRBV6-5 combines with J gene TRBJ1-5; 12 bases map to TRBD1. V lost 10 bases to trimming and J lost 7 bases; unmatched junction nucleotides: 11. The CDR3 is made up of 15 amino acids. Germline V lookup: CDR1 MNHEY, CDR2 SVGAGI. The CDR3 nucleotides read TGTGCCACCAAACCCGGGACAGGGGGCGGGCAGCCCCAGCATTTT. Translated: CATKPGTGGGQPQHF.

This sequence joins TRBV30 and TRBJ2-3, with D unresolved. From germline, CDR1 is GTSNPN and CDR2 SVGIG (reference sequence). Trimming removed 3 bases from V and 6 bases from J, with 4 bases in between. This CDR3 spans 10 amino acids. The CDR3 is CAWRQDTQYF. The CDR3 DNA is TGTGCCTGGAGACAGGATACGCAGTATTTT. The whole variable domain, filled in from reference TRBV30 and TRBJ2-3, reads SQTIHQWPATLVQPVGSPLSLECTVEGTSNPNLYWYRQAAGRGLQLLFYSVGIGQISSEVPQNLSASRPQDRQFILSSKKLLLSDSGFYLCAWRQDTQYFGPGTRLTVL.

This CDR3 is CASSLADRAIYEQYF. For the CDR3, the DNA is TGTGCCAGCAGCTTAGCGGACAGGGCAATTTACGAGCAGTACTTC. The chain carries TRBV7-2 and TRBJ2-7; 8 nucleotides align to TRBD1. Germline V lookup: CDR1 SGHTA, CDR2 FQGNSA. CDR3 length: 15 residues. The V segment lost 0 bases and the J segment 4 bases; nucleotides outside the gene matches: 5.

The chain has TRBV23-1 and TRBJ2-1; D gene uncertain. TRBV23-1 is assigned to the ORF class and has an uncertain function. The CDR3 is made up of 15 amino acids. Deletions cut 3 bases from V and 3 bases from J, with 12 bases between. The CDR3 loop is CASSQEQVYYNEQFF. CDR3 DNA: TGCGCCAGCAGTCAGGAGCAGGTTTACTACAATGAGCAGTTCTTC.

The rearrangement joins TRBV5-4 to TRBJ2-1; D may be TRBD2 (5 bases). The CDR3 is made up of 14 amino acids. Per the germline V gene, CDR1 is SGHNT and CDR2 is YYREEE (reference sequence). V shed 2 bases and J shed 4 bases, with 10 bases lying between them. Here the CDR3 reads CASSLRTLYNEQFF. In nucleotides, the CDR3 is TGTGCCAGCAGCTTACGGACTCTGTACAATGAGCAGTTCTTC.

A few counts support this clone. This chain connects TRBV4-1 to TRBJ1-5; the D gene is possibly TRBD1 (5 bases). The CDR3 totals 18 residues. The germline CDR1 and CDR2 sequences are MGHRA and YSYEKL. Trimming took off 1 base at V and 2 bases at J, with 18 bases between the two ends. CDR3 bases: TGCGCCAGCAGCCAAGGAATGGGAGGGGATCTAGGCAATCAGCCCCAGCATTTT. This encodes CASSQGMGGDLGNQPQHF.

The rearrangement links TRBV27 to TRBJ1-2; possible D gene TRBD1, 6 bases. V was pared by 3 bases and J by 4 bases, with 18 bases between. This CDR3 contains 16 residues. The germline V gene has CDR1 MNHEY and CDR2 SMNVEV (reference sequence). CDR3 amino acids: CASSFIWGGRSYGYTF. CDR3 in DNA: TGTGCCAGCAGTTTTATTTGGGGGGGCCGTAGCTATGGCTACACCTTC.

This clone was counted only a few times. This chain uses TRBV7-2 with TRBJ1-2, with D possibly being TRBD1 (5 bases). Germline V gene sequence: CDR1 SGHTA, CDR2 FQGNSA. V was shortened by 1 base and J by 8 bases, with 11 bases between the two germline ends. This CDR3 has 13 residues. The CDR3: CASSLEARGGYTF. The DNA of the CDR3 is TGTGCCAGCAGCTTAGAAGCACGGGGGGGCTACACCTTC.

This sequence joins TRBV7-9 and TRBJ1-2, with D uncertain. V lost 10 bases and J 7 bases, leaving 22 bases between the germline ends. Germline V gene data show CDR1 as SEHNR and CDR2 as FQNEAQ (reference sequence). The CDR3 runs to 14 residues. This CDR3 reads CAIAPGEGSGGYTF. The CDR3 DNA reads TGTGCCATCGCCCCCGGGGAGGGCTCTGGTGGCTACACCTTC.